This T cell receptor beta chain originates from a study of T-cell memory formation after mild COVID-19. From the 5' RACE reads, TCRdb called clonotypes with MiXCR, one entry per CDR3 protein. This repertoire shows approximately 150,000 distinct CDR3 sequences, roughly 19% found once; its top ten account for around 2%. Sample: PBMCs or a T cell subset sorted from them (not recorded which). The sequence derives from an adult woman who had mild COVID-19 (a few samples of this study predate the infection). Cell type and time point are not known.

CDR3 residues: CASSLTGLADYGYTF. The DNA of the CDR3 is TGTGCCAGCAGCTTAACAGGCCTGGCTGACTATGGCTACACCTTC. The gene calls are TRBV11-2 and TRBJ1-2; a possible D gene is TRBD1 (5 bases). Trimming removed 2 bases from V and 3 bases from J, with 13 bases in between. The CDR3 loop spans 15 amino acids. Germline lookup yields CDR1 SGHAT and CDR2 FQNNGV.